The 4 T cell receptor beta chains reported below all come from one sample, sequenced in a study of T cell responses to AZD1222 COVID-19 vaccine. Using immunoSEQ multiplex PCR, the repertoire was profiled, and TCRdb retains in-frame clones only, with some absent. The sample includes more than 80,000 clones, approximately 91% of them seen just once. Sequenced material: peripheral blood, taken on day 0 of AZD1222 vaccination. These receptors all stem from an adult in good health.

The rearrangement links TRBV5-6 to TRBJ2-7; 9 bases line up with TRBD2. This CDR3 is built from 17 residues. Per germline, CDR1 SGHDT and CDR2 YYEEEE. J was trimmed by 6 bases and V by 4 bases; bases with no gene match: 17. The CDR3 nucleotides are TGTGCCAGCAGCATGAAGACTGGACGGACTAGCGAAACCGAGCAGTACTTC. Its translation is CASSMKTGRTSETEQYF.

The rearrangement links TRBV6-2 or TRBV6-3 to TRBJ2-7; 7 nucleotides agree with TRBD1. Per the germline V gene, CDR1 is MNHEY and CDR2 is SVGEGT. The CDR3 is 17 amino acids. V trimming: 4 bases; J trimming: 1 base; junction bases outside the gene matches: 13. CDR3: CASSSIHVDRESYEQYF. The CDR3 DNA is TGTGCCAGCAGTTCTATCCATGTTGACAGGGAATCCTACGAGCAGTACTTC.

The J gene is TRBJ2-5, the V gene TRBV3-1 (or the pseudogene TRBV3-2); TRBD2 agrees at 8 bases. V lost 2 bases and J lost 2; bases outside the gene matches: 7. Germline V gives CDR1 LGHDT, CDR2 YNNKEL (reference sequence). The CDR3 totals 16 residues. Here the CDR3 DNA reads TGTGCCAGCAGCCAATCTCGGCGGGGGGTTCAAGAGACCCAGTACTTC. This gives the protein CASSQSRRGVQETQYF.

The chain joins TRBV7-9 to TRBJ1-3; TRBD1 agrees at 7 bases. V was clipped by 4 bases and J by 7 bases; unmatched bases: 7. Germline CDR1 reads SEHNR; CDR2 reads FQNEAQ (reference sequence). CDR3 size: 14 residues. Here the CDR3 reads CASSSGTAWNTIYF. CDR3 nucleotides: TGTGCCAGCAGCTCCGGGACAGCTTGGAACACCATATATTTT.